What follows are 14 T cell receptor beta chains derived from one specimen sequenced in a study of blood T cell repertoires in COVID-19. TCRdb's copy holds only in-frame clones and misses some; the assay was immunoSEQ multiplex PCR. Among about 110,000 clones listed, roughly 80% were seen once. The sequencing input was peripheral blood. Receptors originate from a man aged 65 to 79 with acute or convalescent COVID-19.

In the case of this clone: Other DNA sequences of this sample code for an identical CDR3. V usage is TRBV19 and J usage is TRBJ2-3, with D unclear. V was trimmed by 3 bases and J by 6 bases, leaving 4 bases between them. CDR3 length equals 11 residues. Germline lookup yields CDR1 LNHDA and CDR2 SQIVND (reference sequence). CDR3 sequence: CASSILDTQYF. Written as DNA, the CDR3 is TGTGCCAGTAGTATTCTCGATACGCAGTATTTT.

The rearrangement uses TRBV19 and TRBJ2-3; 9 bases are shared with TRBD2. The J segment lost 1 base and the V segment lost 7 bases, leaving 15 bases of the junction unmatched. CDR3 length: 18 amino acids. CDR1 and CDR2 from the germline V gene are LNHDA and SQIVND (reference sequence). The CDR3 here is CASMVRAGGTHGTDTQYF. The CDR3 bases are TGTGCCAGTATGGTGCGGGCGGGAGGGACGCATGGCACAGATACGCAGTATTTT. The full variable domain, with the rest looked up from reference TRBV19 and TRBJ2-3, is DGGITQSPKYLFRKEGQNVTLSCEQNLNHDAMYWYRQDPGQGLRLIYYSQIVNDFQKGDIAEGYSVSREKKESFPLTVTSAQKNPTAFYLCASMVRAGGTHGTDTQYFGPGTRLTVL.

For this clone: At the DNA level, this CDR3 is encoded by other sequences in the same sample as well. The rearrangement uses TRBV29-1 and TRBJ1-5; the D gene is possibly TRBD1 (6 bases). The germline gives CDR1 SQVTM, CDR2 ANQGSEA. The CDR3 consists of 12 residues. V lost 4 bases to trimming and J lost 4 bases, with 8 bases between them. DNA for the CDR3: TGCAGCGTTGGGCAGGGGAATCAGCCCCAGCATTTT. It translates to CSVGQGNQPQHF.

This chain links TRBV24-1 with TRBJ1-5; weak D call: TRBD1 (5 bases). With 9 bases removed from V and 2 bases from J, the gap between germline ends came to 19 bases. This CDR3 region has 16 residues. CDR1 and CDR2 (germline): KGHDR, SFDVKD. CDR3: CATLCPVQGRNQPQHF. In DNA, the CDR3 is TGTGCCACCCTCTGCCCCGTCCAGGGCCGCAATCAGCCCCAGCATTTT.

About this clone itself: One junction end disagrees with the germline gene, perhaps due to a read error. This CDR3 is CASSEGPVRGYTF. The CDR3 nucleotides are TGTGCCAGCAGCGAAGGTCCAGTCAGAGGCTACACCTTC. The chain has TRBV2 and TRBJ1-2; D call uncertain. This CDR3 spans 13 amino acids. Germline lookup yields CDR1 SNHLY and CDR2 FYNNEI.

The chain couples TRBV5-1 to TRBJ1-1; TRBD1 might be the D (5 bases). The germline CDR1 and CDR2 sequences are SGHRS and YFSETQ. The CDR3 has 14 amino acids. Trimming cost V 7 bases and J 1 base, with 14 bases left between them. The CDR3 DNA follows: TGCGCCAGCGGCGTCGCTCAGGGGAACACTGAAGCTTTCTTT. Amino acids: CASGVAQGNTEAFF.

J is TRBJ2-2 and V is TRBV2; 10 nucleotides agree with TRBD1. The CDR3 is made up of 15 amino acids. V lost 6 bases and J lost 5; bases outside the gene matches: 6. The germline V gene encodes CDR1 SNHLY and CDR2 FYNNEI. Written as DNA, the CDR3 is TGTGCCAGCAGGGGTAGGACAGGGGGGACCGGGGAGCTGTTTTTT. It yields the protein CASRGRTGGTGELFF.

The chain links TRBV11-2 to TRBJ2-5; TRBD2 matches at 8 bases. Trimming took 4 bases from V and 2 from J; bases not matched to a gene: 9. Germline V lookup: CDR1 SGHAT, CDR2 FQNNGV. This CDR3 spans 16 amino acids. CDR3 nucleotide sequence: TGTGCCAGCAGCTCCCGGCCCAGCGGGGGTCAAGAGACCCAGTACTTC. Amino acid sequence: CASSSRPSGGQETQYF.

The chain uses TRBV3-1 (or the pseudogene TRBV3-2) and TRBJ1-1, with 7 bases matching TRBD1. Germline CDR1 LGHDT, CDR2 YNNKEL (reference sequence). This CDR3 is built from 15 residues. V lost 4 bases, J lost 1 base, and 6 bases stayed unmatched. The CDR3 DNA reads TGTGCCAGCAGCCGACGACAGGGCGGGAACACTGAAGCTTTCTTT. This translates into CASSRRQGGNTEAFF.

The V call is TRBV19, the J call TRBJ2-7; 8 bases fit TRBD1. Germline trimming cut 5 bases from V and 5 bases from J; bases unmatched to any gene: 5. Germline CDR1 is LNHDA and CDR2 is SQIVND (reference sequence). CDR3 length: 13 amino acids. CDR3 sequence: CASSGQGAHEQYF. Here the CDR3 DNA reads TGTGCCAGTAGTGGGCAGGGGGCCCACGAGCAGTACTTC. Full variable domain (outside the CDR3, taken from reference TRBV19 and TRBJ2-7): DGGITQSPKYLFRKEGQNVTLSCEQNLNHDAMYWYRQDPGQGLRLIYYSQIVNDFQKGDIAEGYSVSREKKESFPLTVTSAQKNPTAFYLCASSGQGAHEQYFGPGTRLTVT.

This chain joins TRBV19 and TRBJ1-5, with TRBD1 identical over 7 bases. The CDR3 contains 15 residues. The germline CDR1 and CDR2 sequences are LNHDA and SQIVND (reference sequence). Germline trimming cut 4 bases from V and 4 bases from J; bases unmatched to any gene: 7. The CDR3 sequence is CASSSRTGLNQPQHF. In DNA form, the CDR3 reads TGTGCCAGTAGTAGCAGGACAGGACTAAATCAGCCCCAGCATTTT. The variable domain in full, with the rest retrieved from reference TRBV19 and TRBJ1-5, is DGGITQSPKYLFRKEGQNVTLSCEQNLNHDAMYWYRQDPGQGLRLIYYSQIVNDFQKGDIAEGYSVSREKKESFPLTVTSAQKNPTAFYLCASSSRTGLNQPQHFGDGTRLSIL.

This chain joins TRBV27 and TRBJ1-2; D gene uncertain. The V and J ends lost 2 bases and 2 bases respectively, with 9 bases between them. The CDR3 spans 14 residues. Germline V gives CDR1 MNHEY, CDR2 SMNVEV (reference sequence). The CDR3 region is CASSLTPGNYGYTF. For the CDR3, the DNA is TGTGCCAGCAGTTTAACCCCAGGAAACTATGGCTACACCTTC.

This sequence joins TRBV25-1 and TRBJ2-1, with 8 nucleotides matching TRBD1. V lost 4 bases, J lost 7 bases, and 12 bases stayed unmatched. The CDR3 extends over 16 amino acids. CDR1 MGHDK and CDR2 SYGVNS come from the germline V gene. CDR3 loop: CASSGDRGIKRNEQFF. The DNA of the CDR3 is TGTGCCAGCAGTGGTGACAGGGGAATCAAAAGAAATGAGCAGTTCTTC.

The chain carries TRBV30 and TRBJ1-2; D not resolved. This CDR3 contains 12 residues. V lost 1 base and J 6 bases, leaving 9 bases between the germline ends. Germline V CDR1 and CDR2: GTSNPN, SVGIG (reference sequence). The chain's CDR3 is CAWSGGVHGYTF. As DNA, the CDR3 is TGTGCCTGGAGTGGCGGGGTGCATGGCTACACCTTC.